This T cell receptor beta chain stems from a study of radiotherapy plus CTLA-4 blockade in lung cancer. Produced via immunoSEQ multiplex PCR; TCRdb's table is partial and in-frame only. The sample has tens of thousands of clones, around 78% seen once. Germline V gene data show CDR1 as MNHEY and CDR2 as SVGAGI. The CDR3 covers 13 residues. This chain joins TRBV6-5 and TRBJ2-5; 8 positions agree with TRBD1. With the DNA end fitting TRBJ2-7 better, the J assignment may be wrong. Sequenced material: peripheral blood, taken from a patient treated with radiotherapy plus ipilimumab. The TCR sequence derives from a human donor with non-small cell lung cancer who had a partial response to radiotherapy plus ipilimumab. Some clones in this sample may be carry-over from other donors' samples. CDR3 nucleotide sequence: TGTGCCAGCAGTTATTCCACAGGGGGCGAGCAGTACTTC. Protein product: CASSYSTGGEQYF.